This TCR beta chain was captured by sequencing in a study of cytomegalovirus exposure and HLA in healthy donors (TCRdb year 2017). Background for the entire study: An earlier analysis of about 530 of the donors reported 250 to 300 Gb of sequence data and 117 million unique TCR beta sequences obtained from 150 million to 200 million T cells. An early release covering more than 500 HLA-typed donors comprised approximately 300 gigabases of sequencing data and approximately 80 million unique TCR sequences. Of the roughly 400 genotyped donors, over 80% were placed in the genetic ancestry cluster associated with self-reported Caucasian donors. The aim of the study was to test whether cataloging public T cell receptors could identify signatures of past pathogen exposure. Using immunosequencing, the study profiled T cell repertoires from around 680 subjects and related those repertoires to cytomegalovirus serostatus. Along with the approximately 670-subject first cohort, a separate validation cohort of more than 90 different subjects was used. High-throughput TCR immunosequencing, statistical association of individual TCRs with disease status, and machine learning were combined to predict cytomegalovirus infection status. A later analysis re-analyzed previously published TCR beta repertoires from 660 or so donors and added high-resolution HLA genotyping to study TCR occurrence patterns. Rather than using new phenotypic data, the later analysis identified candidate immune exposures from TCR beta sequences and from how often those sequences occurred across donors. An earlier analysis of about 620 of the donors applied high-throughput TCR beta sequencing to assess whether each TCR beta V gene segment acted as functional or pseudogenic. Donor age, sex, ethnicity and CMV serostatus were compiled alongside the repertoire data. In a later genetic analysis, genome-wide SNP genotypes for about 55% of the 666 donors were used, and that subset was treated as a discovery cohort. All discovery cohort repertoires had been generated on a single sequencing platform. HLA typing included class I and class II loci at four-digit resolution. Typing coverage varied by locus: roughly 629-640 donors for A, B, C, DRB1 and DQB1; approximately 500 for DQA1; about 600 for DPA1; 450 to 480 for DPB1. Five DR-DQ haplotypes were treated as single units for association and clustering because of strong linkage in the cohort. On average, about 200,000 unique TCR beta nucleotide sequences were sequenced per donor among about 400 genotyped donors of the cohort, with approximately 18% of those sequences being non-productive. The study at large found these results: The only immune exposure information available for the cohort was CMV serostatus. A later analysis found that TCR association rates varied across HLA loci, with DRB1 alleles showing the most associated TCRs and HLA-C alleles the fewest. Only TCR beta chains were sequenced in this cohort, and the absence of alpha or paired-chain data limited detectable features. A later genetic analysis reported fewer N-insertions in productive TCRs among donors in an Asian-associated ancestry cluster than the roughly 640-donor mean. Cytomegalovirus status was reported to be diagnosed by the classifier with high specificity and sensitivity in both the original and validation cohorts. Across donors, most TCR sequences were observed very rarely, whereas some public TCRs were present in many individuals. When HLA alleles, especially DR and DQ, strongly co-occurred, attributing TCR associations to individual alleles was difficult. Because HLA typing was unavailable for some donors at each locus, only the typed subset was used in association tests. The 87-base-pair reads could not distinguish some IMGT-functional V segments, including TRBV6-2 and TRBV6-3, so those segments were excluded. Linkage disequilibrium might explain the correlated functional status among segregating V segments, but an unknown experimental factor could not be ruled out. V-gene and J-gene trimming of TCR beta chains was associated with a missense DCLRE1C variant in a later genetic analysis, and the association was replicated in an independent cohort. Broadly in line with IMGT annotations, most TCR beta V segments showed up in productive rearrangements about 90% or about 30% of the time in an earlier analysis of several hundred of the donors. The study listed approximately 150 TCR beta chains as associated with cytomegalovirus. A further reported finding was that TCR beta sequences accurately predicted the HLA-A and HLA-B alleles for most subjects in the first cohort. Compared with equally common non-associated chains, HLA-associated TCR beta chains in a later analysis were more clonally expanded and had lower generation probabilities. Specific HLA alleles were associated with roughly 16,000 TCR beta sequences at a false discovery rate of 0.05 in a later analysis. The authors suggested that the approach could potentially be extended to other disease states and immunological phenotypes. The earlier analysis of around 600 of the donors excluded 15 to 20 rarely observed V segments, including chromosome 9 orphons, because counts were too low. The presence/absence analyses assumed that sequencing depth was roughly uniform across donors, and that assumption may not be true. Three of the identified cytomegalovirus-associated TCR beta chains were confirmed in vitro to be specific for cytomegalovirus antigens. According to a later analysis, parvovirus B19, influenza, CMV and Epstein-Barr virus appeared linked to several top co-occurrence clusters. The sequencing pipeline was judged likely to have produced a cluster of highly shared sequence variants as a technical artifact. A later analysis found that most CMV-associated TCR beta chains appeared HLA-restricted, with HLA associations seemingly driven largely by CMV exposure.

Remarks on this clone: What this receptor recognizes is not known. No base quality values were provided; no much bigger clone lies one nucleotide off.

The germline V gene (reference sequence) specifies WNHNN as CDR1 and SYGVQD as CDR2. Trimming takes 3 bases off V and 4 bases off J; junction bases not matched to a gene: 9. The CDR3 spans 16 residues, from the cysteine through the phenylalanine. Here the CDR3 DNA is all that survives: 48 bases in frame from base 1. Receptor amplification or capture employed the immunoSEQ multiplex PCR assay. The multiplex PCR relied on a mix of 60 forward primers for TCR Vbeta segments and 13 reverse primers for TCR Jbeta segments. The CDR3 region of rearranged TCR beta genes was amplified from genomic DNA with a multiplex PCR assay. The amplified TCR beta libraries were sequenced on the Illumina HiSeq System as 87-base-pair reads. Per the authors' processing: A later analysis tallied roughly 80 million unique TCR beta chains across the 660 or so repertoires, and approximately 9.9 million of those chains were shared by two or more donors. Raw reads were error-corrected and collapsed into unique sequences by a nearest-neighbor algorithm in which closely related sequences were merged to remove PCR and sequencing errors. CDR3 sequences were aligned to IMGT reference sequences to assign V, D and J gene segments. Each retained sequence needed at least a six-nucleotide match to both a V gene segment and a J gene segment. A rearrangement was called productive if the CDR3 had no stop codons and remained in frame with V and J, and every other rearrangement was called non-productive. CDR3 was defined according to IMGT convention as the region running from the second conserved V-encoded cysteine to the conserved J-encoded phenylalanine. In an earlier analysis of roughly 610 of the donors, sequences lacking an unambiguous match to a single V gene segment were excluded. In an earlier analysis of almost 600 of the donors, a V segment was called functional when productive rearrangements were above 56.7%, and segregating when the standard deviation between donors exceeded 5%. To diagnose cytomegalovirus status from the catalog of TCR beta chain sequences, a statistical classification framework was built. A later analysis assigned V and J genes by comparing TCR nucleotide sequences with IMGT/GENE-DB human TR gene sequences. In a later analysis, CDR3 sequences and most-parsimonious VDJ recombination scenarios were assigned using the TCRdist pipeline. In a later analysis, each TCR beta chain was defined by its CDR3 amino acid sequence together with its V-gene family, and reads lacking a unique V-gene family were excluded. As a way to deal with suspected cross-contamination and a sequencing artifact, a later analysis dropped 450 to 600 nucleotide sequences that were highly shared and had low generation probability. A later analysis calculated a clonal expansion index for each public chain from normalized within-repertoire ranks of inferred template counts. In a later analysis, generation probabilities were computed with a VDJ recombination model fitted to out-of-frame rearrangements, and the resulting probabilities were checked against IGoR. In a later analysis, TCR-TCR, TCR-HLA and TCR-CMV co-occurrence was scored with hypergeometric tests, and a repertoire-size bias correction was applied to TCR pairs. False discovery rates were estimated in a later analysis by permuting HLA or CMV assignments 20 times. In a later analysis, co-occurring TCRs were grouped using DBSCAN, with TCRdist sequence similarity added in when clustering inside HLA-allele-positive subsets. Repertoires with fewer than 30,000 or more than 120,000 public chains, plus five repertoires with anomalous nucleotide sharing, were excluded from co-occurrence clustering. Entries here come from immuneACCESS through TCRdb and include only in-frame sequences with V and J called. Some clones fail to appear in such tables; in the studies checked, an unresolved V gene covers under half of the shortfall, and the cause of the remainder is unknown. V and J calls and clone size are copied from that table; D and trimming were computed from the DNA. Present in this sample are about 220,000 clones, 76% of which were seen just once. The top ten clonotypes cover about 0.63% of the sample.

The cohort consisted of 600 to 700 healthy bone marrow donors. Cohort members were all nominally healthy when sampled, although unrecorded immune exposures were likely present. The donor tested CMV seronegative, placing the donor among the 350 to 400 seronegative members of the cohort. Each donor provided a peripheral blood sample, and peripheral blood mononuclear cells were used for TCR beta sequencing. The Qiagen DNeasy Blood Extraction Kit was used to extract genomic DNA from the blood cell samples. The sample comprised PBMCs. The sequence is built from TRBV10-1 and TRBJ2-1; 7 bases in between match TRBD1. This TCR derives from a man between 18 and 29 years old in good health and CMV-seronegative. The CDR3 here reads CASSDISGTVYNEQFF. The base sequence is TGCGCCAGCAGTGATATCTCCGGGACAGTTTACAATGAGCAGTTCTTC.